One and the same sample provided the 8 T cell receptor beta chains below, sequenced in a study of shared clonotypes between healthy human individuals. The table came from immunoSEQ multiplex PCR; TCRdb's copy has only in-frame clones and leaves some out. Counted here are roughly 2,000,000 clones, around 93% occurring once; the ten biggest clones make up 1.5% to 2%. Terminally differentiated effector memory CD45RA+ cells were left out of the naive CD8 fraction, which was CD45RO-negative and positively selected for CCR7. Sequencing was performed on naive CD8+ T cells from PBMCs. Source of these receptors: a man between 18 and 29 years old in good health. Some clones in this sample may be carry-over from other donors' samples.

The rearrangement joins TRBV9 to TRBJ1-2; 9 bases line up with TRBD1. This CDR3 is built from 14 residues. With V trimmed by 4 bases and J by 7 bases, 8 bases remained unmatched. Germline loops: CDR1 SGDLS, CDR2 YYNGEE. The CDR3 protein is CASSLEDRGPGYTF. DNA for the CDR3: TGTGCCAGCAGCCTCGAGGACAGGGGACCTGGCTACACCTTC.

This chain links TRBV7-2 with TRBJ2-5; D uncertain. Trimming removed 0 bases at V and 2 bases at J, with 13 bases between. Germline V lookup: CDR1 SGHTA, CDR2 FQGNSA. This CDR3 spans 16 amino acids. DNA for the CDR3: TGTGCCAGCAGCTTAGCGGGCAGGAGCTTACAAGAGACCCAGTACTTC. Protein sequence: CASSLAGRSLQETQYF.

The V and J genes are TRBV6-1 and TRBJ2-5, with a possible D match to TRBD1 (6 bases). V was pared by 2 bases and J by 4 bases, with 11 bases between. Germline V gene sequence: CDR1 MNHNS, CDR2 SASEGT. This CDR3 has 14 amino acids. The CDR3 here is CASSEFWGRETQYF. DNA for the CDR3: TGTGCCAGCAGTGAATTTTGGGGGCGAGAGACCCAGTACTTC.

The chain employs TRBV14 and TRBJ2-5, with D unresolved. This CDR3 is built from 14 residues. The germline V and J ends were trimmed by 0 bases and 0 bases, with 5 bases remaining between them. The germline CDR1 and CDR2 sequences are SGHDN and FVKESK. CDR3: CASSQEFYQETQYF. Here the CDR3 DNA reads TGTGCCAGCAGCCAAGAGTTTTACCAAGAGACCCAGTACTTC.

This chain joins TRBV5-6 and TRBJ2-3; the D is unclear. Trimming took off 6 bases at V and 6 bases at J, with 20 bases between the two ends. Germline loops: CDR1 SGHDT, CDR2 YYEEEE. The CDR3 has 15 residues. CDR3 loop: CASTSLTDPWDTQYF. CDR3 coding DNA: TGTGCCAGCACATCTCTCACAGACCCTTGGGATACGCAGTATTTT.

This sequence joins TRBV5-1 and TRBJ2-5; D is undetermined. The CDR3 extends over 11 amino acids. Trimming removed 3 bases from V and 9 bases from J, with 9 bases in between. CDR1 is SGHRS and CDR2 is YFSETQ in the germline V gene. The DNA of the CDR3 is TGCGCCAGCAGCTCCCCCCGGGCCCAGTACTTC. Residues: CASSSPRAQYF.

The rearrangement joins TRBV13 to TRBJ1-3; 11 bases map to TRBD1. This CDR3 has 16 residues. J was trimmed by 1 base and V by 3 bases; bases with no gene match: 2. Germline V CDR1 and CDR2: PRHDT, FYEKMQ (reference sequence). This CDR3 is CASSLGTGGSGNTIYF. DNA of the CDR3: TGTGCCAGCAGCTTGGGGACAGGGGGTTCTGGAAACACCATATATTTT.

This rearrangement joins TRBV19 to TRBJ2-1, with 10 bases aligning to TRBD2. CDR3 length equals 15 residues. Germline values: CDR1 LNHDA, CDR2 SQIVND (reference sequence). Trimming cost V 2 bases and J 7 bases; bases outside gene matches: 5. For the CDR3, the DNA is TGTGCCAGTAGTATAACTAGCGGGACGCAAAATGAGCAGTTCTTC. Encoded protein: CASSITSGTQNEQFF.